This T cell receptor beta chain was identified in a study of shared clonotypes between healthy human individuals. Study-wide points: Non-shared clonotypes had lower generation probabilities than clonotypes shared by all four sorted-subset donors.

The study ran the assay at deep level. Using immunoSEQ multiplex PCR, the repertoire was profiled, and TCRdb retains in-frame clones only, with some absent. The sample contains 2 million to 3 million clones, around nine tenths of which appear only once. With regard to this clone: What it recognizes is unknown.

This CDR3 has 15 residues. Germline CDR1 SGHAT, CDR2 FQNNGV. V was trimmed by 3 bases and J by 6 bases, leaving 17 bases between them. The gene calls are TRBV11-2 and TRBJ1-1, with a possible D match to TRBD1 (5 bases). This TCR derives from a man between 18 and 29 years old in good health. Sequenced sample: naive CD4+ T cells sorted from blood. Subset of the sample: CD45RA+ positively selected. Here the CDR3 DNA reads TGTGCCAGCAGCTTTGTGGACACGGTTGGGTCTGAAGCTTTCTTT. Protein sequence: CASSFVDTVGSEAFF.